This entry describes one TCR beta chain. The antigen is undetermined. Compared with germline, one end of the junction differs, possibly owing to a read error. The data are from a study of graft-versus-host responses after intestinal transplantation. Overall study context: Recipients got multivisceral, liver-intestinal, or isolated intestinal transplants. Once they had received anti-thymocyte globulin induction, all recipients took tacrolimus and steroids for 2 to 4 years.

Sequencing used immunoSEQ multiplex PCR; TCRdb keeps in-frame clones, though not all of them. This repertoire shows 20,000 to 30,000 clones, approximately 85% found once; its top ten account for less than 1%. General study results and limits: The study found high graft-versus-host to host-versus-graft clonal ratios in allografts of patients with graft-donor T cell macrochimerism. In recipient marrow, GvH clones were found, and some appeared first in ileum or blood.

From germline, CDR1 is ENHRY and CDR2 SYGVKD. CDR3 length: 13 residues. Sequenced here: PBMCs, sampled 450 to 490 days after intestinal transplant. This chain joins TRBV10-3 and TRBJ2-5; D may match TRBD1 or TRBD2 (5 bases each). The receptor was derived from a human patient who received an intestinal transplant, so some T cells may come from the graft donor. The CDR3 DNA is TGTGCCATCGGAGGAAGACAGATGGAGATCCAGTACTTC. Translating it yields CAIGGRQMEIQYF.